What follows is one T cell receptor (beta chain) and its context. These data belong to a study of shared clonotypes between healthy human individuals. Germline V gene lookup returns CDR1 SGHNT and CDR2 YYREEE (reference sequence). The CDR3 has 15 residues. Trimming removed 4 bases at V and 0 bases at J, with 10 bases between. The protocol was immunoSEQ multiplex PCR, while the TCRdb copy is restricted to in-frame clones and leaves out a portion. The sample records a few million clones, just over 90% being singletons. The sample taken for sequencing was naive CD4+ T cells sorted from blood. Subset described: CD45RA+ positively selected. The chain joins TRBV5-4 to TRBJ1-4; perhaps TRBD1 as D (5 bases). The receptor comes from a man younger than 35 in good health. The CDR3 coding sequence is TGTGCCAGCAGCGCTGACAGTTCAACTAATGAAAAACTGTTTTTT. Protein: CASSADSSTNEKLFF.